The 10 T cell receptor beta chains presented below share a single source sample, sequenced in a study of cytomegalovirus exposure and HLA in healthy donors. The PCR ran on 60 Vbeta and 13 Jbeta primers. Profiled with immunoSEQ multiplex PCR; TCRdb holds only in-frame clones, not every one. The sample holds under 140,000 clones, roughly 84% seen once. Sample: PBMCs. Receptors were obtained from a young man in good health and CMV-seropositive.

The chain recombines TRBV11-3 with TRBJ2-7; 8 bases fit TRBD2. CDR3 length: 15 amino acids. The germline gives CDR1 SGHNT, CDR2 YENEEA. Trimming at V came to 5 bases and at J to 1 base, leaving 7 bases not matched to a gene. The CDR3 DNA reads TGTGCCAGCAGCCCCAATGGCGGGGGGTCCTACGAGCAGTACTTC. Residues: CASSPNGGGSYEQYF. Variable domain in full (rest from reference TRBV11-3 and TRBJ2-7): EAGVVQSPRYKIIEKKQPVAFWCNPISGHNTLYWYLQNLGQGPELLIRYENEEAVDDSQLPKDRFSAERLKGVDSTLKIQPAELGDSAVYLCASSPNGGGSYEQYFGPGTRLTVT.

This rearrangement joins TRBV5-6 to TRBJ1-4; no clear D. Looked up from germline, CDR1 is SGHDT and CDR2 is YYEEEE. The CDR3 totals 15 residues. With 1 base removed from V and 4 bases from J, the gap between germline ends came to 11 bases. CDR3 sequence (DNA): TGTGCCAGCAGCTTGCAGGTGCACCATAATGAAAAACTGTTTTTT. Translated: CASSLQVHHNEKLFF.

The J gene is TRBJ1-1, the V gene TRBV7-9, with 7 positions matching TRBD1. CDR3 length equals 16 residues. CDR1 is SEHNR and CDR2 is FQNEAQ in the germline V gene (reference sequence). V shed 5 bases and J 1 base; nucleotides not matched to a gene: 10. As DNA, the CDR3 is TGTGCCAGCAGCCCTCCGACAGGGAAGGAGAACACTGAAGCTTTCTTT. As protein: CASSPPTGKENTEAFF.

The V call is TRBV9, the J call TRBJ2-4, with D possibly TRBD1 on 6 matching bases. This CDR3 has 14 amino acids. CDR1 is SGDLS, CDR2 YYNGEE, per germline. The V end was cut by 0 bases, the J end by 11 bases, with 15 bases between. DNA for the CDR3: TGTGCCAGCAGCGTAGATCCACAGGGTAGGGTTCAGTACTTC. Its protein product is CASSVDPQGRVQYF.

This rearrangement joins TRBV25-1 to TRBJ2-1; 7 positions agree with TRBD2. The V segment lost 1 base and the J segment 4 bases; nucleotides outside the gene matches: 13. Germline V lookup: CDR1 MGHDK, CDR2 SYGVNS. This CDR3 is built from 18 residues. Here the CDR3 reads CASSESEFQGGPYNEQFF. As DNA, the CDR3 is TGTGCCAGCAGTGAATCGGAGTTCCAGGGAGGGCCTTACAATGAGCAGTTCTTC.

The chain is built from TRBV4-1 and TRBJ2-1; the match to TRBD2 covers 10 bases. Germline CDR1 and CDR2: MGHRA and YSYEKL. The CDR3 is made up of 13 amino acids. Losses at the gene ends were 8 bases for V and 10 bases for J; bases not matched to a gene: 8. The CDR3 bases are TGCGCCAGCGGGAGGCTAGCGGGGGTGGAGCAGTTCTTC. It specifies CASGRLAGVEQFF.

This clone was seen a few times. This rearrangement joins TRBV29-1 to TRBJ1-1; TRBD1 is a possible D gene (6 bases). The CDR3 has 12 residues. Looked up from germline, CDR1 is SQVTM and CDR2 is ANQGSEA. Trimming pared 6 bases from V and 6 bases from J, leaving 14 bases between. CDR3 DNA: TGCAGCGTAATGCAGGGGATCTCTGAAGCTTTCTTT. This gives the protein CSVMQGISEAFF. Filled out from reference TRBV29-1 and TRBJ1-1, the complete variable domain reads SAVISQKPSRDICQRGTSLTIQCQVDSQVTMMFWYRQQPGQSLTLIATANQGSEATYESGFVIDKFPISRPNLTFSTLTVSNMSPEDSSIYLCSVMQGISEAFFGQGTRLTVV.

This chain connects TRBV2 to TRBJ2-2; 9 nucleotides line up with TRBD2. V was pared by 5 bases and J by 3 bases, with 7 bases of the junction left unmatched. Per the germline V gene, CDR1 is SNHLY and CDR2 is FYNNEI. The CDR3 covers 16 residues. The CDR3 protein is CASSSVAGAYTGELFF. As DNA, the CDR3 is TGTGCCAGCAGTTCCGTAGCGGGGGCCTACACCGGGGAGCTGTTTTTT.

The rearrangement uses TRBV30 and TRBJ1-6, with D perhaps TRBD1 (6 bases). V lost 3 bases, J lost 10 bases, and 19 bases lay in between. This CDR3 is built from 15 residues. Germline V gene data show CDR1 as GTSNPN and CDR2 as SVGIG (reference sequence). The CDR3 sequence: CAWSDLRGRGSPLHF. The CDR3 DNA sequence: TGTGCCTGGAGCGACCTCAGGGGTAGAGGGTCACCCCTCCACTTT.

The chain carries TRBV7-3 and TRBJ2-1; 14 bases agree with TRBD2. The CDR3 has 17 residues. The junction had 12 bases not matched to a gene; V was cut back by 5 bases and J by 9 bases. The germline CDR1 and CDR2 sequences are SGHTA and FQGTGA. In DNA form, the CDR3 reads TGTGCCAGCAGCCAACGACTAGCGGGGGGGGTAACAGGTGAGCAGTTCTTC. As protein: CASSQRLAGGVTGEQFF.